This T cell receptor beta chain was observed in a study of blood T cell repertoires in COVID-19. On the study more broadly: The samples span acute and convalescent COVID-19 from the United States, Italy and Spain.

Sequencing used immunoSEQ multiplex PCR; TCRdb keeps in-frame clones, though not all of them. The table shows about 73,000 clones, with roughly four fifths occurring only once. The source is a woman aged 60-75 years with acute or convalescent COVID-19. The sequenced sample was peripheral blood.

CDR3 region: CASSSPAGGFTDTQYF. CDR3 nucleotide sequence: TGCGCCAGCAGCTCCCCGGCGGGAGGATTCACAGATACGCAGTATTTT. This rearrangement joins TRBV5-1 to TRBJ2-3, with TRBD2 matching 8 bases. The germline V gene has CDR1 SGHRS and CDR2 YFSETQ. The junction had 8 bases not matched to a gene; V was cut back by 3 bases and J by 2 bases. The CDR3 loop spans 16 amino acids. Looking up the rest from reference TRBV5-1 and TRBJ2-3 gives the full variable domain: KAGVTQTPRYLIKTRGQQVTLSCSPISGHRSVSWYQQTPGQGLQFLFEYFSETQRNKGNFPGRFSGRQFSNSRSEMNVSTLELGDSALYLCASSSPAGGFTDTQYFGPGTRLTVL.